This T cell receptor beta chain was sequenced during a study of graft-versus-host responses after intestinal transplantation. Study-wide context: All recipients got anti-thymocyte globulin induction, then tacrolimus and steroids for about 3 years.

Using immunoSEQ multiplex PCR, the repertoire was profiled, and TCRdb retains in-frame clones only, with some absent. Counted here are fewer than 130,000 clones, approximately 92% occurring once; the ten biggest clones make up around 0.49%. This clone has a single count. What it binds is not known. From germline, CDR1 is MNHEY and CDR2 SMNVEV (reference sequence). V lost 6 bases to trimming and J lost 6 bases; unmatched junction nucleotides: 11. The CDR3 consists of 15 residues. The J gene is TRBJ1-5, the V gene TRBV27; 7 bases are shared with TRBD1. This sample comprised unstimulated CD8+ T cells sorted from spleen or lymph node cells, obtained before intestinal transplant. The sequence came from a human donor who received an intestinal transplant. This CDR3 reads CASRQKGARSQPQHF. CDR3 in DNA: TGTGCCAGCAGACAGAAGGGGGCGCGAAGTCAGCCCCAGCATTTT.